This T cell receptor beta chain was documented in a study of blood T cell repertoires in COVID-19. As for the study in general: The United States, Italy and Spain provided the acute and convalescent COVID-19 samples.

Original methodology: Using reference gene primer amplification, nucleated cell counts were estimated. Data came from immunoSEQ multiplex PCR; TCRdb stores just in-frame clones and leaves some out. V and J calls and clone size are copied from that table; D and trimming were computed from the DNA. The sample contains roughly 60,000 clones, over 80% of which appear only once. Followed over time, Seattle patients had been enrolled while infection was active. The sample taken for sequencing was peripheral blood. The clonotype comes from a man in his forties with COVID-19, enrolled during active disease.

The CDR3 nucleotides are TGTGCCTGGAGTGTACCGGGGTTCCCCACCTACGAGCAGTACTTC. Translation gives CAWSVPGFPTYEQYF. This sequence joins TRBV30 and TRBJ2-7, with D possibly matching TRBD2 (5 bases). CDR3 size: 15 residues. The V end was cut by 0 bases, the J end by 2 bases, with 14 bases between. CDR1 and CDR2 (germline): GTSNPN, SVGIG (reference sequence).